The subject of this entry is one TCR beta chain. The sample is drawn from a study of blood T cell repertoires in COVID-19. Study at large: Samples came from the United States, Italy and Spain, spanning acute and convalescent COVID-19.

Authors' processing steps: Nucleated cell counts were estimated from reference gene primer amplification. Generated by immunoSEQ multiplex PCR, the TCRdb table keeps only in-frame clones and is missing some. From that table come the V and J calls and clone size; the DNA was used to work out D and trimming. The data show 35,000 to 55,000 clones, with under 85% seen just once and 12% held by the top ten. The CDR3 runs to 14 residues. V was clipped by 6 bases and J by 7 bases; unmatched bases: 11. The germline V gene encodes CDR1 WNHNN and CDR2 SYGVQD (reference sequence). The sequencing sample was made of peripheral blood. The source of this sequence is a human donor in a cohort sampled during active COVID-19. The chain couples TRBV10-1 to TRBJ2-7; 8 bases fit TRBD1. The CDR3 spells CASRPGQDRGEQYF. The CDR3 bases are TGCGCCAGCAGGCCGGGACAGGACCGCGGGGAGCAGTACTTC.